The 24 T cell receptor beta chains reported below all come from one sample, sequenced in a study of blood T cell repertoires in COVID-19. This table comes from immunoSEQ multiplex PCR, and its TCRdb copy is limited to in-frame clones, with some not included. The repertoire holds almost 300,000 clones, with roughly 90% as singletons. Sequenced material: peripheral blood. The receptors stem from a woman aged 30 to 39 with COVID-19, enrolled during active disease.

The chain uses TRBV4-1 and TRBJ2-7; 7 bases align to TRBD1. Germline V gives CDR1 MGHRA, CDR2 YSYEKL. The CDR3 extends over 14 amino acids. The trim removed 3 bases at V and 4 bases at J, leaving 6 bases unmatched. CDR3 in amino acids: CASSQNRGEYEQYF. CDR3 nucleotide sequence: TGCGCCAGCAGCCAGAACAGGGGAGAGTACGAGCAGTACTTC.

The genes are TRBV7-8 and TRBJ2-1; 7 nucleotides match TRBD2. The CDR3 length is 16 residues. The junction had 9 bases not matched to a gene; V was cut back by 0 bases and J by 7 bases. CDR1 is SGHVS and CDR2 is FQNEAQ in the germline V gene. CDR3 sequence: CASSLATAGVVNEQFF. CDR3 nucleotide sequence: TGTGCCAGCAGCTTAGCCACGGCGGGGGTGGTAAATGAGCAGTTCTTC.

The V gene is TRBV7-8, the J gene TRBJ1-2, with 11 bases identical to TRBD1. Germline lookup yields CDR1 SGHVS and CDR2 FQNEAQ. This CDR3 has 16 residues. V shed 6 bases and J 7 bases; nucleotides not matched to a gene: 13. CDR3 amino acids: CASRVEGQGASPGYTF. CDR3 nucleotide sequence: TGTGCCAGCAGGGTCGAAGGACAGGGGGCCTCTCCTGGCTACACCTTC.

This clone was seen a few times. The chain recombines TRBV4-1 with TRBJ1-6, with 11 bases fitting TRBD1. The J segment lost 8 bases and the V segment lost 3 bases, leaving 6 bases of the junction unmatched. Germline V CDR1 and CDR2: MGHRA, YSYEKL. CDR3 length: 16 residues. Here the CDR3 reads CASSQGRTGGHSPLHF. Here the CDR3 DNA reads TGCGCCAGCAGCCAGGGTCGGACAGGGGGCCATTCACCCCTCCACTTT.

The CDR3 DNA reads as TGTGCCAGTACCGCCCAGGGGACAGCGATCTGGACCATATATTTT. Amino acid sequence: CASTAQGTAIWTIYF. This chain joins TRBV19 and TRBJ1-3; 7 positions match TRBD1. In germline, CDR1 is LNHDA, CDR2 SQIVND (reference sequence). This CDR3 is 15 amino acids long. V shed 7 bases, J shed 10 bases, and the junction held 16 bases outside the gene matches.

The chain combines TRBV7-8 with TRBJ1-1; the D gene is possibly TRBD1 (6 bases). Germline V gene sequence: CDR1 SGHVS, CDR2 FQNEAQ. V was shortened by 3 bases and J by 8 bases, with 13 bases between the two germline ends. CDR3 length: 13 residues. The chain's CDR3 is CASSFWGPSEAFF. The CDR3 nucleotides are TGTGCCAGCAGCTTTTGGGGGCCTTCCGAAGCTTTCTTT.

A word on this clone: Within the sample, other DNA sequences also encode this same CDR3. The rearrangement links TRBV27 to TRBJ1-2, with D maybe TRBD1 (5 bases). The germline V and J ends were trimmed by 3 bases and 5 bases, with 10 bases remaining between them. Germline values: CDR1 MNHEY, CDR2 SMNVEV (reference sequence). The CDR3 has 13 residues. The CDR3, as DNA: TGTGCCAGCAGTTTCGCCCAGGGATATGGCTACACCTTC. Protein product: CASSFAQGYGYTF.

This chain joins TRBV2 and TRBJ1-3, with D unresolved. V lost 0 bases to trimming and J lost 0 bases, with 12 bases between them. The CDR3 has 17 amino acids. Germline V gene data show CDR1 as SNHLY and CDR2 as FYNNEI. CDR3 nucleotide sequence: TGTGCCAGCAGTGAAGCCAAATTGGCGGCCTCTGGAAACACCATATATTTT. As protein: CASSEAKLAASGNTIYF.

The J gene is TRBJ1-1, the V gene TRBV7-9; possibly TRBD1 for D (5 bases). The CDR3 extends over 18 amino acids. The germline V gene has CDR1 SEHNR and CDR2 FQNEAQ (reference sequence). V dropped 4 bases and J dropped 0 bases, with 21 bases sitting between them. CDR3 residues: CASSSMPRVGPMNTEAFF. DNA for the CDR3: TGTGCCAGCAGCTCAATGCCCAGGGTGGGCCCTATGAACACTGAAGCTTTCTTT.

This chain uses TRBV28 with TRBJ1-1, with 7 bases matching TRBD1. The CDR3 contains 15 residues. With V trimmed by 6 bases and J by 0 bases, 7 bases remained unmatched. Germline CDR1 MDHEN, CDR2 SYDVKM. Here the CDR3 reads CASRPGQHMNTEAFF. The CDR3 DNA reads TGTGCCAGCAGACCGGGACAGCACATGAACACTGAAGCTTTCTTT.

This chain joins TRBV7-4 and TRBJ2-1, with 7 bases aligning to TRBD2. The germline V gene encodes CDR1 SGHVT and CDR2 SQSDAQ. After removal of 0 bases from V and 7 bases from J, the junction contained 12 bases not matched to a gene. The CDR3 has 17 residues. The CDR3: CASSLARKAGDFNEQFF. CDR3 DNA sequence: TGTGCCAGCAGCTTAGCGAGGAAGGCGGGGGACTTTAATGAGCAGTTCTTC. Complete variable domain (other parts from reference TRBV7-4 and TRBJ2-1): GAGVSQSPRYKVAKRGRDVALRCDSISGHVTLYWYRQTLGQGSEVLTYSQSDAQRDKSGRPSGRFSAERPERSVSTLKIQRTEQGDSAVYLCASSLARKAGDFNEQFFGPGTRLTVL.

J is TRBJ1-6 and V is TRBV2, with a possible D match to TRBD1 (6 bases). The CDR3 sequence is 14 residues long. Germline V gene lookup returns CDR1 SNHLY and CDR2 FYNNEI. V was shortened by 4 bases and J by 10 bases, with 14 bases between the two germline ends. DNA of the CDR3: TGTGCCAGCAGTGTCACAGGGTATGGATCACCCCTCCACTTT. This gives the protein CASSVTGYGSPLHF.

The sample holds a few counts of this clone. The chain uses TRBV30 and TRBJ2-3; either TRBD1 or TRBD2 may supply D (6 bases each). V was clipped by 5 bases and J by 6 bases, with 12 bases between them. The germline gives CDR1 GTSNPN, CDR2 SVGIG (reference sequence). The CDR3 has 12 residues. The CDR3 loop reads CAWGGQIDTQYF. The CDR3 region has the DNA TGTGCCTGGGGGGGGCAAATCGATACGCAGTATTTT.

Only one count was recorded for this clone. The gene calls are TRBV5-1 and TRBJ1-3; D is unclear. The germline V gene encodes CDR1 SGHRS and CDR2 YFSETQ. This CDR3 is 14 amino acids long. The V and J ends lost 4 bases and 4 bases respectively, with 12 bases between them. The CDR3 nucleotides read TGCGCCAGCAGCCCTATCGCGGGGGGAAACACCATATATTTT. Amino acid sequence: CASSPIAGGNTIYF.

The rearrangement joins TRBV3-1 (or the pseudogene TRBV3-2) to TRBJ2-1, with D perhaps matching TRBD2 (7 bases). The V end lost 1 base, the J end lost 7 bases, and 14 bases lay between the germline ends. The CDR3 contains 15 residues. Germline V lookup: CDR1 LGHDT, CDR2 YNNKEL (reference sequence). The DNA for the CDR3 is TGTGCCAGCAGCCAAGGGACTAGGGGGGTTAATGAGCAGTTCTTC. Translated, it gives CASSQGTRGVNEQFF.

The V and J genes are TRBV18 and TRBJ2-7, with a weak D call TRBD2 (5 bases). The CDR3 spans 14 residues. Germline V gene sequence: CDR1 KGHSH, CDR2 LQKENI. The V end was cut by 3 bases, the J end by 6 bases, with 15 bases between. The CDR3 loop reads CASSPSEGGLEQYF. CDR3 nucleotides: TGTGCCAGCTCACCCTCCGAAGGCGGGCTCGAGCAGTACTTC.

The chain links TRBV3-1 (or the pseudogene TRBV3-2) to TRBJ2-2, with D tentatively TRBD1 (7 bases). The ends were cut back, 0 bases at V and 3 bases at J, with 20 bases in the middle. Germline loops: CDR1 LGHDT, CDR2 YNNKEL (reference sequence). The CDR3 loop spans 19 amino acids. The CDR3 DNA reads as TGTGCCAGCAGCCAAGATGCCGGTCGCGGGACAGTGTACACCGGGGAGCTGTTTTTT. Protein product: CASSQDAGRGTVYTGELFF.

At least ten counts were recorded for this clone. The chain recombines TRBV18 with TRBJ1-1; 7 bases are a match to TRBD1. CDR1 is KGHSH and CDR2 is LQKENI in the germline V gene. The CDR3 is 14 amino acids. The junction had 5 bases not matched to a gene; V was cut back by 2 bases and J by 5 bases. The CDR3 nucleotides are TGTGCCAGCTCACCAGTGACAGGGCGGACTGAAGCTTTCTTT. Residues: CASSPVTGRTEAFF. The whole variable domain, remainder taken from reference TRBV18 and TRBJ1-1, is NAGVMQNPRHLVRRRGQEARLRCSPMKGHSHVYWYRQLPEEGLKFMVYLQKENIIDESGMPKERFSAEFPKEGPSILRIQQVVRGDSAAYFCASSPVTGRTEAFFGQGTRLTVV.

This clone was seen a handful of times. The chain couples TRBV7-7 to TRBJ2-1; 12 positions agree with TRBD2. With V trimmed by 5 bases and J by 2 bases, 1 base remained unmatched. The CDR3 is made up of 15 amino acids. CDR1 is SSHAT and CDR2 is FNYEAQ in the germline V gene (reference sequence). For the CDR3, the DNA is TGTGCCAGCAGCAGACTAGCGGGGGCCTACAATGAGCAGTTCTTC. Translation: CASSRLAGAYNEQFF.

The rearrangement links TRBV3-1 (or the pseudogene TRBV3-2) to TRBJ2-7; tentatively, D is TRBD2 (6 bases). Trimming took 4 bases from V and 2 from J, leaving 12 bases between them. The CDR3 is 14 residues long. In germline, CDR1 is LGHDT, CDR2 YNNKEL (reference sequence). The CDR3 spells CASSLRDSPYEQYF. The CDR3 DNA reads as TGTGCCAGCAGCCTCCGGGACTCCCCCTACGAGCAGTACTTC.

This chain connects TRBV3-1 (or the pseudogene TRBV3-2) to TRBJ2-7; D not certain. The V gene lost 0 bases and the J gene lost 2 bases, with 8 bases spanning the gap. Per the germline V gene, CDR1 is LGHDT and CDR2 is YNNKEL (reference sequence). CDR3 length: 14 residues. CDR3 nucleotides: TGTGCCAGCAGCCAAGAAAACTACGCCTACGAGCAGTACTTC. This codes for CASSQENYAYEQYF.

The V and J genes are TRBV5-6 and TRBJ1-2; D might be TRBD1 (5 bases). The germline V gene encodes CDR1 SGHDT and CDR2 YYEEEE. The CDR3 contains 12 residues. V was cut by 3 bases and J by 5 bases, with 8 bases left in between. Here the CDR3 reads CASSSTGYGYTF. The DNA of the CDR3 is TGTGCCAGCAGCTCAACAGGATATGGCTACACCTTC.

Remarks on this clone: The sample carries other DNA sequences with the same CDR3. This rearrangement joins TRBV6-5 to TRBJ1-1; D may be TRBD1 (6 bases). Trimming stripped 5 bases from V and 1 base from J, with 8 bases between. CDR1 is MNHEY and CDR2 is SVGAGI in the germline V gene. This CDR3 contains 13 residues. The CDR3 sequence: CASSPGQNTEAFF. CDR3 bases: TGTGCCAGCAGTCCGGGACAGAACACTGAAGCTTTCTTT.

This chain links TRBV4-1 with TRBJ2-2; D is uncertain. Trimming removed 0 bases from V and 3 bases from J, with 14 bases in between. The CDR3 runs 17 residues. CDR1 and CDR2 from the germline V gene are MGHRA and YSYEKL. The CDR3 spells CASSQDGTARHTGELFF. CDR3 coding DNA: TGCGCCAGCAGCCAAGATGGCACAGCTCGTCACACCGGGGAGCTGTTTTTT.